This TCR beta chain was identified in a study of cytomegalovirus exposure and HLA in healthy donors. Whole-study findings and limits: In vitro testing confirmed a few CMV-associated chains as specific for CMV antigens. A later analysis appeared to link common viral pathogens to several of the most significant clusters. Equally common other TCR beta chains were less clonally expanded than HLA-associated ones, a later analysis found.

Use of 60 Vbeta and 13 Jbeta primers characterized the PCR. The method was immunoSEQ multiplex PCR; TCRdb's version includes in-frame clones alone and lacks a portion of them. Of about 110,000 clones in the sample, more than 75% are singletons; the top ten hold about 2.5%. This clone was seen only once. Its antigen is not known. The CDR3 is 14 residues long. V lost 0 bases and J lost 6, with 12 bases in between. The germline V gene encodes CDR1 SGHRS and CDR2 YFSETQ. The receptor comes from a man between 25 and 39 years old in good health and CMV-seropositive. The genes are TRBV5-1 and TRBJ2-5, with D uncertain. Sequencing input: PBMCs. The CDR3 coding sequence is TGCGCCAGCAGCTTGGGCGGCATCTCACAGACCCAGTACTTC. This codes for CASSLGGISQTQYF.